One and the same sample provided the 28 T cell receptor beta chains below, sequenced in a study of beta chain features in type 1 diabetes. Expressed TCRB transcripts were sequenced because the isolated RNA had all been reverse transcribed beforehand. Produced via immunoSEQ multiplex PCR; TCRdb's table is partial and in-frame only. The sample includes 970,000 or so clones, roughly 17% seen only once; the top ten take 0.023%. Sequencing was carried out using naive CD4+ T cells from blood. Receptors were obtained from a young woman in good health.

This clone was counted a few times. This sequence joins TRBV18 and TRBJ2-1, with D possibly being TRBD2 (5 bases). V gave up 6 bases and J gave up 0 bases, with 9 bases separating them. This CDR3 is 14 amino acids long. Per germline, CDR1 KGHSH and CDR2 LQKENI. CDR3 sequence reads: CASSGVYSYNEQFF. In nucleotides, the CDR3 is TGTGCCAGCTCGGGAGTCTACTCCTACAATGAGCAGTTCTTC.

This clone has a handful of counts. Given a much more abundant clone one base away, this may be a read error. Other DNA sequences in this sample translate to the same CDR3. This chain links TRBV28 with TRBJ2-5, with D unclear. CDR3 length: 11 amino acids. Germline V gives CDR1 MDHEN, CDR2 SYDVKM. V was cut by 2 bases and J by 4 bases, with 2 bases left in between. The CDR3 here is CASSLGETQYF. As DNA, the CDR3 is TGTGCCAGCAGTTTAGGAGAGACCCAGTACTTC.

This clone was detected a few times. V gene TRBV7-2 combines with J gene TRBJ2-2; 10 bases are a match to TRBD2. The CDR3 extends over 16 amino acids. With 1 base clipped from V and 4 bases from J, the junction kept 3 bases outside the gene matches. Germline CDR1 reads SGHTA; CDR2 reads FQGNSA. As DNA, the CDR3 is TGTGCCAGCAGCTTAGATAGCGGGAGGATCACCGGGGAGCTGTTTTTT. Its translation: CASSLDSGRITGELFF.

V usage is TRBV27 and J usage is TRBJ1-1; a possible D gene is TRBD1 (5 bases). Germline V gene lookup returns CDR1 MNHEY and CDR2 SMNVEV (reference sequence). Trimming took 9 bases from V and 1 from J, leaving 15 bases between them. The CDR3 is 14 residues long. CDR3 nucleotides: TGTGCCAGTAAACCCCAGGGTGGGAACACTGAAGCTTTCTTT. Its protein is CASKPQGGNTEAFF.

The chain is built from TRBV2 and TRBJ1-1; a possible D gene is TRBD1 (6 bases). This CDR3 is built from 15 residues. The ends were cut back, 6 bases at V and 5 bases at J, with 19 bases in the middle. Germline V gene data show CDR1 as SNHLY and CDR2 as FYNNEI. CDR3 protein: CASRDPGRGETEAFF. The DNA of the CDR3 is TGTGCCAGCAGGGACCCCGGCAGGGGAGAGACTGAAGCTTTCTTT.

V gene TRBV27 combines with J gene TRBJ2-7; tentative D call: TRBD1 (5 bases). V gave up 2 bases and J gave up 1 base, with 9 bases separating them. CDR1 is MNHEY and CDR2 is SMNVEV in the germline V gene (reference sequence). The CDR3 spans 14 residues. The CDR3: CASSLTRQSYEQYF. Here the CDR3 DNA reads TGTGCCAGCAGTTTAACCAGACAGTCCTACGAGCAGTACTTC.

The chain recombines TRBV7-2 with TRBJ2-7, with TRBD1 matching 8 bases. CDR3 length: 15 residues. After removal of 5 bases from V and 3 bases from J, the junction contained 9 bases not matched to a gene. From germline, CDR1 is SGHTA and CDR2 FQGNSA. CDR3 residues: CASSLGTGGGYEQYF. The CDR3 DNA reads as TGTGCCAGCAGCCTAGGGACAGGTGGGGGCTACGAGCAGTACTTC.

The rearrangement joins TRBV6-5 to TRBJ2-1, with 7 bases matching TRBD1. Germline-derived CDR1 and CDR2 are MNHEY and SVGAGI. Trimming at V came to 5 bases and at J to 3 bases, leaving 4 bases not matched to a gene. The CDR3 is 14 residues long. CDR3 sequence (DNA): TGTGCCAGCAGTCACGGGACAGTCTACAATGAGCAGTTCTTC. Translated, it gives CASSHGTVYNEQFF.

This clone was seen a few times. The chain couples TRBV5-4 to TRBJ1-2; 7 nucleotides line up with TRBD1. Germline lookup yields CDR1 SGHNT and CDR2 YYREEE (reference sequence). V shed 3 bases, J shed 2 bases, and the junction held 7 bases outside the gene matches. CDR3 length: 15 amino acids. CDR3 loop: CASSSAKTGNYGYTF. The CDR3 DNA sequence: TGTGCCAGCAGCTCCGCCAAGACAGGGAACTATGGCTACACCTTC.

This clone came up a few times. This chain links TRBV18 with TRBJ1-1, with 11 bases lining up with TRBD1. Germline assignment: CDR1 KGHSH and CDR2 LQKENI. This CDR3 region has 15 residues. Trimming cost V 6 bases and J 5 bases; bases outside gene matches: 8. The CDR3 protein is CASSWDRGMVTEAFF. The DNA of the CDR3 is TGTGCCAGCTCCTGGGACAGGGGGATGGTGACTGAAGCTTTCTTT.

The rearrangement joins TRBV11-2 to TRBJ2-7, with D hard to call. Germline loops: CDR1 SGHAT, CDR2 FQNNGV. The V and J ends lost 0 bases and 7 bases respectively, with 7 bases between them. The CDR3 is 12 residues long. CDR3 region: CASSLDRPEQYF. The CDR3 nucleotides read TGTGCCAGCAGCTTAGACAGGCCTGAGCAGTACTTC.

The chain joins TRBV2 to TRBJ2-5; TRBD1 is a possible D gene (6 bases). CDR3 length: 14 amino acids. The germline V and J ends were trimmed by 3 bases and 2 bases, with 10 bases remaining between them. Germline CDR1 and CDR2: SNHLY and FYNNEI. CDR3 nucleotides: TGTGCCAGCAGTGAGCAGGGGCAGCAAGAGACCCAGTACTTC. Protein sequence: CASSEQGQQETQYF.

Concerning this clone itself: The sample carries other DNA sequences with the same CDR3. The CDR3 region has the DNA TGTGCCAGCAGCTTGGGCGGGAGTCAAGAGACCCAGTACTTC. Its translation: CASSLGGSQETQYF. This sequence joins TRBV5-4 and TRBJ2-5, with 7 bases aligning to TRBD2. The CDR3 is made up of 14 amino acids. CDR1 and CDR2 (germline): SGHNT, YYREEE (reference sequence). The junction had 1 base not matched to a gene; V was cut back by 0 bases and J by 2 bases.

The sample holds a few counts of this clone. The chain recombines TRBV5-1 with TRBJ2-4; 8 positions agree with TRBD1. The CDR3 spans 19 residues. With V trimmed by 2 bases and J by 2 bases, 15 bases remained unmatched. Germline CDR1 and CDR2: SGHRS and YFSETQ. CDR3 bases: TGCGCCAGCAGCTTAACGCCGGGACAGGCGACCCGGACCAAAAACATTCAGTACTTC. This translates into CASSLTPGQATRTKNIQYF.

The gene calls are TRBV4-1 and TRBJ2-3; 7 nucleotides line up with TRBD1. The CDR3 is 15 residues long. J gave up 4 bases and V 0 bases, and 4 bases lay outside the gene matches. Germline V gives CDR1 MGHRA, CDR2 YSYEKL. CDR3 in amino acids: CASSQETGVPDTQYF. Written as DNA, the CDR3 is TGCGCCAGCAGCCAAGAAACAGGGGTTCCAGATACGCAGTATTTT.

The chain recombines TRBV7-8 with TRBJ2-2, with TRBD1 matching over 7 bases. The CDR3 contains 15 residues. Germline CDR1 reads SGHVS; CDR2 reads FQNEAQ. V gave up 3 bases and J gave up 0 bases; unmatched junction bases: 1. The CDR3 spells CASSFDRANTGELFF. The CDR3 nucleotides read TGTGCCAGCAGCTTTGACAGGGCGAACACCGGGGAGCTGTTTTTT.

This clone has a handful of counts. The chain carries TRBV10-3 and TRBJ2-3, with D perhaps assigned TRBD1 or TRBD2 (5 bases each). CDR1 ENHRY and CDR2 SYGVKD come from the germline V gene. The V gene lost 7 bases and the J gene lost 1 base, with 9 bases spanning the gap. This CDR3 is 13 amino acids long. This CDR3 is CAITRDGTDTQYF. Written as DNA, the CDR3 is TGTGCCATCACTAGGGACGGCACAGATACGCAGTATTTT.

This clone has only a few counts. The rearrangement joins TRBV6-5 to TRBJ1-1; perhaps TRBD1 as D (5 bases). The length of the CDR3 is 15 residues. Germline V lookup: CDR1 MNHEY, CDR2 SVGAGI. V shed 6 bases and J shed 1 base, with 15 bases lying between them. CDR3 residues: CASRPPGGGNTEAFF. DNA of the CDR3: TGTGCCAGCAGGCCTCCCGGGGGGGGGAACACTGAAGCTTTCTTT.

This chain links TRBV18 with TRBJ1-2, with 11 bases fitting TRBD1. Germline V gene sequence: CDR1 KGHSH, CDR2 LQKENI. CDR3 length equals 16 residues. Trimming removed 2 bases from V and 6 bases from J; junction bases left unmatched: 8. The CDR3 sequence is CASSPAGTGGLNGYTF. The DNA of the CDR3 is TGTGCCAGCTCACCAGCCGGGACAGGGGGTTTGAATGGCTACACCTTC.

This clone has a handful of counts. CDR3 amino acids: CASSKQGNTEAFF. CDR3 nucleotide sequence: TGTGCCAGTAGTAAACAGGGTAACACTGAAGCTTTCTTT. V is TRBV19 and J is TRBJ1-1, with D perhaps TRBD1 (6 bases). Trimming took off 4 bases at V and 2 bases at J, with 8 bases between the two ends. The CDR3 has 13 residues. Germline V gene sequence: CDR1 LNHDA, CDR2 SQIVND (reference sequence).

A few counts support this clone. The V call is TRBV4-2, the J call TRBJ2-5, with 7 nucleotides matching TRBD2. The DNA end is a closer match to TRBJ2-7, so the J assignment may be wrong. The CDR3 extends over 17 amino acids. The germline V gene encodes CDR1 LGHNA and CDR2 YNFKEQ. CDR3 DNA sequence: TGTGCCAGCAGCCGATCCTATCAGACTAGCAGGAGTCACGAGCAGTACTTC. It encodes CASSRSYQTSRSHEQYF.

This clone was counted a few times. This chain connects TRBV10-2 to TRBJ1-1, with a tentative D call TRBD1 (6 bases). There are 13 residues in the CDR3. The V gene lost 7 bases and the J gene lost 3 bases, with 12 bases spanning the gap. Per the germline V gene, CDR1 is WSHSY and CDR2 is SAAADI. The CDR3 protein is CASKGGAYTEAFF. In DNA form, the CDR3 reads TGCGCCAGCAAGGGGGGGGCCTACACTGAAGCTTTCTTT.

The chain is built from TRBV28 and TRBJ2-2; D possibly uses TRBD1 or TRBD2 (6 bases each). This CDR3 region has 16 residues. V shed 10 bases and J shed 7 bases, with 25 bases lying between them. CDR1 is MDHEN and CDR2 is SYDVKM in the germline V gene. The CDR3 coding sequence is TGTGCCACCCTAAACTATAAAGGGGGGCAGGTCGGGGAGCTGTTTTTT. Amino acid sequence: CATLNYKGGQVGELFF. The whole variable domain, filled in from reference TRBV28 and TRBJ2-2, reads DVKVTQSSRYLVKRTGEKVFLECVQDMDHENMFWYRQDPGLGLRLIYFSYDVKMKEKGDIPEGYSVSREKKERFSLILESASTNQTSMYLCATLNYKGGQVGELFFGEGSRLTVL.

This clone was counted only a few times. The rearrangement joins TRBV2 to TRBJ2-2; D is perhaps TRBD1 (5 bases). Germline V CDR1 and CDR2: SNHLY, FYNNEI. This CDR3 contains 13 residues. Trimming stripped 6 bases from V and 7 bases from J, with 12 bases between. Here the CDR3 reads CASRESTDGELFF. The CDR3 coding sequence is TGTGCCAGCAGGGAGTCGACAGACGGGGAGCTGTTTTTT.

The chain recombines TRBV5-4 with TRBJ2-2, with TRBD2 matching over 10 bases. Germline V CDR1 and CDR2: SGHNT, YYREEE (reference sequence). V trimming: 0 bases; J trimming: 1 base; junction bases outside the gene matches: 0. There are 16 residues in the CDR3. DNA for the CDR3: TGTGCCAGCAGCTTGGGGACTAGCGGGAACACCGGGGAGCTGTTTTTT. It is translated as CASSLGTSGNTGELFF.

The rearrangement uses TRBV11-1 and TRBJ2-6, with TRBD1 as a possible D gene (6 bases). Germline CDR1 reads SGHAT; CDR2 reads FQDESV (reference sequence). V lost 4 bases to trimming and J lost 4 bases, with 11 bases between them. CDR3 length: 15 amino acids. CDR3 coding DNA: TGTGCCAGCAGCTCCCAGGGGTCCGGGGCCAACGTCCTGACTTTC. Translation gives CASSSQGSGANVLTF.

This clone has just a few counts. This rearrangement joins TRBV23-1 to TRBJ2-7, with 14 bases identical to TRBD2. TRBV23-1 is reported as an ORF; its role is uncertain. The CDR3 has 16 amino acids. J lost 5 bases, V lost 2 bases, and 5 bases had no gene match. CDR3 in DNA: TGCGCCAGCAGTCAAGGACTAGCGGGAGGAGTACACGAGCAGTACTTC. This gives the protein CASSQGLAGGVHEQYF.

This clone was seen a few times. V is TRBV6-6 and J is TRBJ2-7, with 8 nucleotides matching TRBD2. The CDR3 extends over 13 amino acids. Germline trimming cut 6 bases from V and 2 bases from J; bases unmatched to any gene: 3. Germline lookup yields CDR1 MNHNY and CDR2 SVGAGI (reference sequence). This CDR3 reads CASSTGGTYEQYF. CDR3 DNA sequence: TGTGCCAGCAGCACGGGAGGGACCTACGAGCAGTACTTC.